These 16 T cell receptor beta chains originate from one sample sequenced in a study of blood T cell repertoires in COVID-19. Using immunoSEQ multiplex PCR, the repertoire was profiled, and TCRdb retains in-frame clones only, with some absent. The table shows hundreds of thousands of clones, with about 85% occurring only once. Sequencing was performed on peripheral blood. The receptors here all came from a woman aged 18-35 years with acute or convalescent COVID-19.

This chain uses TRBV5-1 with TRBJ2-2; D is possibly TRBD2 (5 bases). The CDR3 runs to 15 residues. The V gene's germline CDR1 is SGHRS and CDR2 YFSETQ. V lost 1 base to trimming and J lost 4 bases, with 11 bases between them. The DNA of the CDR3 is TGCGCCAGCAGCTTGCCCGGGATGGGCACCGGGGAGCTGTTTTTT. It encodes CASSLPGMGTGELFF. Full variable domain (missing parts from reference TRBV5-1 and TRBJ2-2): KAGVTQTPRYLIKTRGQQVTLSCSPISGHRSVSWYQQTPGQGLQFLFEYFSETQRNKGNFPGRFSGRQFSNSRSEMNVSTLELGDSALYLCASSLPGMGTGELFFGEGSRLTVL.

In this sample, this clone turned up a few times. This chain connects TRBV9 to TRBJ1-6; possibly TRBD1 for D (5 bases). V shed 0 bases and J shed 7 bases, with 11 bases lying between them. Germline loops: CDR1 SGDLS, CDR2 YYNGEE. The CDR3 is 15 amino acids. CDR3 protein: CASSVEGWGNSPLHF. CDR3 nucleotide sequence: TGTGCCAGCAGCGTAGAGGGATGGGGCAATTCACCCCTCCACTTT.

The chain uses TRBV3-1 (or the pseudogene TRBV3-2) and TRBJ2-3; 10 positions agree with TRBD1. Germline V lookup: CDR1 LGHDT, CDR2 YNNKEL (reference sequence). The CDR3 totals 15 residues. V lost 0 bases to trimming and J lost 4 bases; unmatched junction nucleotides: 1. This CDR3 is CASSQEGQGADTQYF. DNA of the CDR3: TGTGCCAGCAGCCAAGAAGGACAGGGGGCAGATACGCAGTATTTT.

In this sample, this clone turned up once. The rearrangement uses TRBV9 and TRBJ1-5; D unresolved. The CDR3 is 15 residues long. Trimming took off 7 bases at V and 0 bases at J, with 14 bases between the two ends. Germline CDR1 SGDLS, CDR2 YYNGEE. This CDR3 reads CASGPDSYSNQPQHF. For the CDR3, the DNA is TGTGCCAGCGGCCCCGATTCGTATAGCAATCAGCCCCAGCATTTT.

The chain carries TRBV12-3 or TRBV12-4 and TRBJ1-1, with D unresolved. V was cut by 3 bases and J by 6 bases, with 11 bases left in between. This CDR3 has 13 amino acids. CDR3 sequence: CASSLSPPSEAFF. The CDR3 nucleotides are TGTGCCAGCAGTTTGAGCCCACCCTCTGAAGCTTTCTTT.

This clone was counted once. The sample contains more than one DNA sequence encoding this CDR3. The chain combines TRBV7-3 with TRBJ1-1, with D tentatively TRBD1 (5 bases). The CDR3 is 13 amino acids. V lost 3 bases, J lost 3 bases, and 8 bases lay in between. From germline, CDR1 is SGHTA and CDR2 FQGTGA. The CDR3 sequence is CASSFGGDTEAFF. As DNA, the CDR3 is TGTGCCAGCAGCTTCGGGGGAGACACTGAAGCTTTCTTT.

This clone was detected once. The chain is built from TRBV6-4 and TRBJ2-3; 10 bases are shared with TRBD2. Germline CDR1 is MRHNA and CDR2 is SNTAGT. This CDR3 is built from 14 residues. V dropped 6 bases and J dropped 4; count of bases not matched to a gene: 4. The CDR3 DNA reads TGTGCCAGCAGACCTAGCGGGAGCTCAGATACGCAGTATTTT. Protein: CASRPSGSSDTQYF.

The CDR3 sequence is CASSYSSGGPADTQYF. For the CDR3, the DNA is TGTGCCAGCAGTTACTCTAGCGGGGGCCCCGCGGATACGCAGTATTTT. The J gene is TRBJ2-3, the V gene TRBV6-5; 9 bases map to TRBD2. Trimming took 0 bases from V and 6 from J; bases not matched to a gene: 7. The CDR3 has 16 residues. The V gene's germline CDR1 is MNHEY and CDR2 SVGAGI.

This chain uses TRBV10-3 with TRBJ2-7; tentatively, D is TRBD1 (5 bases). Between the trimmed V and J ends, which lost 4 bases and 0 bases, there was a span of 7 bases. The V gene's germline CDR1 is ENHRY and CDR2 SYGVKD. This CDR3 spans 13 amino acids. This CDR3 is CAISVTASYEQYF. CDR3 bases: TGTGCCATCAGTGTGACAGCCTCCTACGAGCAGTACTTC.

In its sample, this clone was seen a few times. V gene TRBV2 combines with J gene TRBJ2-2; TRBD2 might be the D (6 bases). This CDR3 has 13 amino acids. V lost 6 bases and J lost 6, with 11 bases in between. In germline, CDR1 is SNHLY, CDR2 FYNNEI. The CDR3 DNA sequence: TGTGCCAGCAGGCCGGGACTCTCCGGGGAGCTGTTTTTT. Residues: CASRPGLSGELFF.

CDR3 amino acids: CASSLGGQGDQPQHF. CDR3 DNA: TGTGCCAGCAGCTTGGGGGGTCAGGGCGACCAGCCCCAGCATTTT. The V and J genes are TRBV5-4 and TRBJ1-5; tentative D call: TRBD1 (5 bases). Trimming shortened V by 0 bases and J by 7 bases, and 14 bases separated the two germline ends. Germline V gene lookup returns CDR1 SGHNT and CDR2 YYREEE (reference sequence). This CDR3 is 15 amino acids long.

This clone has a single count. The V call is TRBV7-3, the J call TRBJ2-2, with 8 bases matching TRBD1. V dropped 3 bases and J dropped 9; count of bases not matched to a gene: 9. The CDR3 loop spans 15 amino acids. Germline assignment: CDR1 SGHTA and CDR2 FQGTGA. CDR3 residues: CASSFSGQGARELFF. The CDR3 DNA reads TGTGCCAGCAGCTTCTCCGGGCAGGGGGCCCGGGAGCTGTTTTTT.

This clone came up a few times. V gene TRBV19 combines with J gene TRBJ2-1, with 13 bases that match TRBD2. The CDR3 has 17 amino acids. Germline CDR1 reads LNHDA; CDR2 reads SQIVND (reference sequence). V lost 0 bases, J lost 7 bases, and 6 bases stayed unmatched. The CDR3 DNA reads as TGTGCCAGTAGTATAGACGGGGGACTAGCGGGGCGAAATGAGCAGTTCTTC. It codes for CASSIDGGLAGRNEQFF.

This chain joins TRBV5-8 and TRBJ1-1; D gene uncertain. Trimming stripped 5 bases from V and 0 bases from J, with 17 bases between. CDR3 size: 16 residues. The V gene's germline CDR1 is SGHTS and CDR2 YDEGEE. The CDR3 loop is CASRGLPSSLNTEAFF. The CDR3 DNA reads TGTGCCAGCAGAGGACTACCCAGCAGCTTGAACACTGAAGCTTTCTTT.

The chain links TRBV5-1 to TRBJ2-3; weak D call: TRBD1 (5 bases). Trimming took 0 bases from V and 2 from J, leaving 7 bases between them. Germline-derived CDR1 and CDR2 are SGHRS and YFSETQ. The CDR3 covers 14 residues. This CDR3 is CASSLETATDTQYF. In DNA, the CDR3 is TGCGCCAGCAGCTTGGAGACAGCCACAGATACGCAGTATTTT.

This clone is a singleton in its sample. V and J are TRBV3-1 (or the pseudogene TRBV3-2) and TRBJ2-7; 9 bases align to TRBD2. The trim removed 4 bases at V and 0 bases at J, leaving 4 bases unmatched. Germline assignment: CDR1 LGHDT and CDR2 YNNKEL (reference sequence). The CDR3 loop spans 15 amino acids. The CDR3 is CASSPGLATSYEQYF. In DNA form, the CDR3 reads TGTGCCAGCAGCCCTGGACTAGCGACCTCCTACGAGCAGTACTTC.